Sequencing of this TCR beta chain was carried out in a study of blood T cell repertoires in COVID-19 (dated by TCRdb to 2020 to 2022). About the full investigation: Samples covering the acute and convalescent phases of COVID-19 were provided by collaborators in the United States, Italy and Spain. The repertoires were made available in a free public database intended to serve as a resource for research on the immune response to SARS-CoV-2. The samples were drawn from two sources: the first 160 participants of the ongoing ImmuneRACE study, and some 1,300 subjects contributed by 6 global collaborators. The dataset comprised deeply sampled blood TCRbeta repertoires from subjects exposed to, actively infected with, or recovered from COVID-19. Sample metadata almost always included a de-identified subject ID, COVID-19 status, age in years and sex. HLA class I and class II types, where available, came from metadata supplied by the sample provider rather than from assay-based typing. The material from the prospective study consisted of cDNA or gDNA derived from T cells, B-cell-depleted T cells, or PBMCs. Study-wide findings and limitations: The amount of clinical and demographic metadata varied by source and participant and was provided uncurated.

Whole blood was collected in K2EDTA tubes by collaborating institutions according to the institutions' own protocols. For TCRbeta analysis, collaborators shipped samples as frozen whole blood, isolated PBMCs, or DNA extracted from either of those sample types. As concerns this clone: Which antigen it targets is not known. No clone much larger than this one lies a single base away; base qualities are absent.

TCRbeta CDR3 regions were amplified from genomic DNA using the immunoSEQ Assay, a bias-controlled multiplex PCR. The paper's data handling went like this. Nucleated cell counts per sample were estimated from amplification of reference gene primers within the assay. To quantify the absolute abundance of each unique TCRbeta CDR3 rearrangement, sequence reads were collapsed and filtered. For each sample, productive Simpson clonality was calculated as the square root of Simpson's diversity index over productive rearrangements. What TCRdb holds here is the immuneACCESS table cut down to in-frame rearrangements. Part of the clones is not present; checked against another copy, under half of the missing clones reflect an unresolved V gene, and the others are unexplained. The V and J calls and clone size were taken over from that table, and D and trimming were inferred from the DNA. In all, the sample holds more than 55,000 clones, and 70% to 85% of those were seen once. The ten top clones hold more than 30% of the sample.

The junction shows trimming of 11 bases on V and 6 bases on J, plus 17 bases between the germline ends. From a lookup of the germline V gene, CDR1 and CDR2 are ENHRY and SYGVKD. The CDR3 spans 12 residues, from the cysteine through the phenylalanine. The retained sequence is limited to the CDR3, 36 bases, with the frame set at the first base. This TCR was recovered from a human donor in a cohort sampled during active COVID-19. The source material was peripheral blood. Recombination joined TRBV10-3 with TRBJ2-7; TRBD1 is perhaps the D gene, given 5 matching bases. DNA sequence: TGTGCCGCGTCCTATAGGGGCGGCGAGCAGTACTTC. Its amino acids are CAASYRGGEQYF.